Below are 10 T cell receptor beta chains sequenced from a single sample in a study of cytomegalovirus exposure and HLA in healthy donors. Use of 60 Vbeta and 13 Jbeta primers characterized the PCR. Produced via immunoSEQ multiplex PCR; TCRdb's table is partial and in-frame only. Of 150,000 or so clones in the sample, roughly four fifths were seen once. The sample comprised PBMCs. The receptors were gathered from a man aged 40-55 years in good health and CMV-seropositive.

The chain combines TRBV19 with TRBJ1-5; maybe TRBD1 (6 bases). The length of the CDR3 is 17 residues. V lost 4 bases to trimming and J lost 4 bases, with 20 bases between them. The germline CDR1 and CDR2 sequences are LNHDA and SQIVND (reference sequence). The chain's CDR3 is CASSSWTAQFPNQPQHF. The CDR3 bases are TGTGCCAGTAGTAGTTGGACAGCACAATTTCCGAATCAGCCCCAGCATTTT. Full variable domain (outside the CDR3, taken from reference TRBV19 and TRBJ1-5): DGGITQSPKYLFRKEGQNVTLSCEQNLNHDAMYWYRQDPGQGLRLIYYSQIVNDFQKGDIAEGYSVSREKKESFPLTVTSAQKNPTAFYLCASSSWTAQFPNQPQHFGDGTRLSIL.

The chain combines TRBV12-5 with TRBJ2-3; no definite D call. CDR3 length: 17 residues. Germline V gene data show CDR1 as LGHNT and CDR2 as FRNRAP. Trimming pared 4 bases from V and 3 bases from J, leaving 20 bases between. The CDR3 DNA sequence: TGTGCTAGTGGTTCCTCCGCGGTCCCGACGGTTACAGATACGCAGTATTTT. Its translation is CASGSSAVPTVTDTQYF. The variable domain in full, with the rest retrieved from reference TRBV12-5 and TRBJ2-3, is DARVTQTPRHKVTEMGQEVTMRCQPILGHNTVFWYRQTMMQGLELLAYFRNRAPLDDSGMPKDRFSAEMPDATLATLKIQPSEPRDSAVYFCASGSSAVPTVTDTQYFGPGTRLTVL.

The chain joins TRBV27 to TRBJ2-7; D remains ambiguous. The germline CDR1 and CDR2 sequences are MNHEY and SMNVEV (reference sequence). V gave up 4 bases and J gave up 3 bases, with 10 bases separating them. CDR3 size: 13 residues. CDR3 DNA: TGTGCCAGCAGTTCCATGGAGCGCTACGAGCAGTACTTC. Protein sequence: CASSSMERYEQYF.

This chain links TRBV19 with TRBJ1-1; no reliable D call. V lost 3 bases to trimming and J lost 6 bases, with 11 bases between them. This CDR3 spans 13 amino acids. Germline CDR1 is LNHDA and CDR2 is SQIVND (reference sequence). The CDR3 loop reads CASSILSSAEAFF. CDR3 nucleotide sequence: TGTGCCAGTAGTATCCTCAGTTCCGCTGAAGCTTTCTTT.

The V call is TRBV7-7, the J call TRBJ2-1, with TRBD1 matching over 7 bases. This CDR3 is 16 amino acids long. J lost 4 bases, V lost 4 bases, and 10 bases had no gene match. The V gene's germline CDR1 is SSHAT and CDR2 FNYEAQ (reference sequence). The CDR3: CASSSTAGGPYNEQFF. The CDR3 nucleotides read TGTGCCAGCAGCTCGACGGCAGGGGGTCCTTACAATGAGCAGTTCTTC.

This chain links TRBV19 with TRBJ2-7; 8 nucleotides match TRBD1. The V segment lost 3 bases and the J segment 9 bases; nucleotides outside the gene matches: 10. This CDR3 has 14 amino acids. Per germline, CDR1 LNHDA and CDR2 SQIVND (reference sequence). CDR3 amino acids: CASSMQGATDGQYF. DNA for the CDR3: TGTGCCAGTAGTATGCAGGGGGCTACAGACGGGCAGTACTTC.

The chain combines TRBV12-5 with TRBJ2-1; D possibly corresponds to TRBD2 (6 bases). The V end lost 7 bases, the J end lost 0 bases, and 19 bases lay between the germline ends. The CDR3 spans 17 residues. CDR1 is LGHNT, CDR2 FRNRAP, per germline. The CDR3 DNA follows: TGTGCTAGTGCCCCTAGAGGGAGGACCCACTCCTACAATGAGCAGTTCTTC. This gives the protein CASAPRGRTHSYNEQFF.

The chain has TRBV6-5 and TRBJ2-5, with D perhaps TRBD1 (5 bases). CDR1 is MNHEY, CDR2 SVGAGI, per germline. This CDR3 is built from 15 residues. V lost 0 bases, J lost 5 bases, and 13 bases lay in between. The CDR3 nucleotides read TGTGCCAGCAGTTACTCTTTTCTGGGGCCCGAGACCCAGTACTTC. It specifies CASSYSFLGPETQYF.

As to this clone: One junction end does not reproduce the germline sequence, and a read error may be involved. The chain carries TRBV27 and TRBJ1-2, with TRBD1 as a possible D gene (6 bases). Germline V gene data show CDR1 as MNHEY and CDR2 as SMNVEV (reference sequence). This CDR3 comprises 17 residues. The CDR3 DNA sequence: TGTGCCAGCAGATTATCGGGCCAGGGGCCCTTTTCAGGTGGCTACACCTTC. This translates into CASRLSGQGPFSGGYTF.

The chain recombines TRBV29-1 with TRBJ1-4; 7 nucleotides align to TRBD1. This CDR3 region has 13 residues. V shed 7 bases, J shed 4 bases, and the junction held 6 bases outside the gene matches. CDR1 and CDR2 (germline): SQVTM, ANQGSEA. Here the CDR3 reads CSAMGQLNEKLFF. CDR3 DNA sequence: TGCAGCGCAATGGGACAGCTTAATGAAAAACTGTTTTTT.